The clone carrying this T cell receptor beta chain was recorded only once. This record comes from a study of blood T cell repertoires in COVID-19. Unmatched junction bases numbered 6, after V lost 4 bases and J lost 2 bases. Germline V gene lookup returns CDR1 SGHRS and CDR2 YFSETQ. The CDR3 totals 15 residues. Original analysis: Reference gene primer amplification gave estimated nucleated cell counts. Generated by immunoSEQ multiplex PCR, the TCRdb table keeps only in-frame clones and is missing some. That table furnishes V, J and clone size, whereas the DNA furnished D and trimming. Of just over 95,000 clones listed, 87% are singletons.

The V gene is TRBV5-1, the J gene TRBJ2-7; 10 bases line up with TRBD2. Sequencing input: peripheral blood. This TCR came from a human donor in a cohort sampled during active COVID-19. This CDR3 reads CASSPSGGRTYEQYF. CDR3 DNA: TGCGCCAGCAGCCCTAGCGGGGGTCGCACCTACGAGCAGTACTTC.